The 25 T cell receptor beta chains listed next were all sequenced from one sample in a study of T-cell memory formation after mild COVID-19. TCRdb processed the 5' RACE reads anew with MiXCR; each CDR3 protein has one entry. The top ten hold about 20% of the sample, which has roughly 280,000 distinct CDR3 sequences, around 8% seen once. The sample was PBMCs or a T cell subset sorted from them (not recorded which). The receptors come from a young man who had mild COVID-19 (a few samples of this study predate the infection). Cell type and time point are not known.

J is TRBJ2-1 and V is TRBV10-3, with 9 bases matching TRBD1. The length of the CDR3 is 16 residues. Germline CDR1 and CDR2: ENHRY and SYGVKD. The junction had 5 bases not matched to a gene; V was cut back by 4 bases and J by 1 base. The CDR3 DNA is TGTGCCATCAGTGGGCTGGGACAGGGTTCCTACAATGAGCAGTTCTTC. This encodes CAISGLGQGSYNEQFF.

The gene calls are TRBV5-1 and TRBJ1-5, with a possible D match to TRBD1 (5 bases). Trimming stripped 5 bases from V and 5 bases from J, with 14 bases between. The CDR3 runs to 14 residues. Germline values: CDR1 SGHRS, CDR2 YFSETQ. Here the CDR3 reads CASRGETDYQPQHF. The CDR3 DNA reads as TGCGCCAGCAGAGGGGAAACAGATTATCAGCCCCAGCATTTT.

Many counts were recorded for this clonotype. The chain recombines TRBV4-1 with TRBJ1-1; 8 bases match TRBD1. Germline-derived CDR1 and CDR2 are MGHRA and YSYEKL. The CDR3 extends over 21 amino acids. Trimming removed 0 bases from V and 0 bases from J; junction bases left unmatched: 18. The CDR3 sequence: CASSQDRRTGKVSLMNTEAFF. The CDR3 DNA sequence: TGCGCCAGCAGCCAAGACCGGAGGACAGGGAAGGTCTCTCTGATGAACACTGAAGCTTTCTTT.

This clonotype appeared a few times. CDR3: CASSETSGGIETQYF. DNA of the CDR3: TGTGCCAGCAGTGAAACTAGCGGGGGTATCGAGACCCAGTACTTC. The chain couples TRBV12-3 or TRBV12-4 to TRBJ2-5; 11 nucleotides line up with TRBD2. The J segment lost 5 bases and the V segment lost 5 bases, leaving 7 bases of the junction unmatched. The CDR3 runs 15 residues.

The genes are TRBV5-4 and TRBJ2-2; TRBD2 agrees at 8 bases. In germline, CDR1 is SGHNT, CDR2 YYREEE (reference sequence). Trimming removed 3 bases from V and 2 bases from J; junction bases left unmatched: 15. The length of the CDR3 is 19 residues. CDR3 protein: CASSWIGRAGGTNTGELFF. CDR3 nucleotides: TGTGCCAGCAGCTGGATTGGGAGGGCGGGGGGCACTAACACCGGGGAGCTGTTTTTT.

The rearrangement joins TRBV27 to TRBJ2-7; TRBD1 aligns across 8 bases. Germline V gene data show CDR1 as MNHEY and CDR2 as SMNVEV (reference sequence). J gave up 6 bases and V 5 bases, and 12 bases lay outside the gene matches. This CDR3 is 15 amino acids long. The CDR3 coding sequence is TGTGCCAGCAGTCCAGTCGGGACAGGAGGGAGCGAGCAGTACTTC. Residues: CASSPVGTGGSEQYF.

The chain uses TRBV29-1 and TRBJ1-1; D gene unclear. The CDR3 is 13 residues long. Germline CDR1 and CDR2: SQVTM and ANQGSEA. V was trimmed by 5 bases and J by 3 bases, leaving 13 bases between them. CDR3 loop: CSVLVAVHTEAFF. CDR3 nucleotide sequence: TGCAGCGTTCTAGTGGCTGTTCACACTGAAGCTTTCTTT.

This chain links TRBV19 with TRBJ1-1; no definite D call. This CDR3 contains 12 residues. Germline V CDR1 and CDR2: LNHDA, SQIVND (reference sequence). The V gene lost 2 bases and the J gene lost 11 bases, with 12 bases spanning the gap. The CDR3, as DNA: TGTGCCAGTAGTATAAACCTGGGTTACGCTTTCTTT. It specifies CASSINLGYAFF.

The chain carries TRBV4-1 and TRBJ2-5; D call uncertain. Germline CDR1 is MGHRA and CDR2 is YSYEKL. The CDR3 is 14 residues long. The V gene lost 2 bases and the J gene lost 5 bases, with 12 bases spanning the gap. As DNA, the CDR3 is TGCGCCAGCAGCCAACCTTTGGCCGACGAGACCCAGTACTTC. Its translation: CASSQPLADETQYF.

To note about this clonotype: The junction departs from germline at one end; a sequencing error may be responsible. The chain couples TRBV12-3 or TRBV12-4 to TRBJ1-6; possible D gene TRBD1, 5 bases. This CDR3 region has 14 residues. The DNA for the CDR3 is TGTGTCAGCAGTTTAGGGGCCCTAAATTCACCCCTCCACTTT. Residues: CVSSLGALNSPLHF.

This clonotype was observed a handful of times. The rearrangement joins TRBV12-3 or TRBV12-4 to TRBJ1-4, with a possible D match to TRBD1 (5 bases). V gave up 4 bases and J gave up 8 bases, with 17 bases separating them. The CDR3 extends over 15 amino acids. The CDR3 DNA sequence: TGTGCCAGCAGTTCCACCGGGACGCCGGGAGAAAAACTGTTTTTT. Encoded protein: CASSSTGTPGEKLFF.

This clonotype was observed a handful of times. V gene TRBV11-2 combines with J gene TRBJ2-5, with a possible D match to TRBD2 (5 bases). This CDR3 is built from 15 residues. V dropped 5 bases and J dropped 5 bases, with 18 bases sitting between them. CDR1 SGHAT and CDR2 FQNNGV come from the germline V gene. The CDR3: CASSPPVGSWETQYF. The CDR3 nucleotides are TGTGCCAGCAGCCCTCCAGTAGGGAGTTGGGAGACCCAGTACTTC.

This clonotype was counted a few times. This rearrangement joins TRBV9 to TRBJ1-2, with 10 bases lining up with TRBD1. CDR3 length: 15 amino acids. Germline V CDR1 and CDR2: SGDLS, YYNGEE. J lost 8 bases, V lost 3 bases, and 10 bases had no gene match. This chain's CDR3 is CASSGAGTGAFGYTF. DNA of the CDR3: TGTGCCAGCAGCGGCGCCGGGACAGGGGCTTTCGGCTACACCTTC.

In this sample, this clonotype turned up a few times. The missing conserved phenylalanine or tryptophan at the end of this CDR3 makes a read error likely. Because the CDR3's place on the DNA is in doubt, the DNA is left out and the CDR3 is given as listed by TCRdb. CDR3 region: CASSQSSDRADTGL. The chain is built from TRBV3-1 and TRBJ1-1; the D call in the table, TRBD1, was not verified against the DNA. Counting both end residues, the CDR3 totals 14 amino acids. Germline assignment: CDR1 LGHDT and CDR2 YNNKEL (reference sequence).

There are a few counts of this clonotype. J is TRBJ2-3 and V is TRBV7-9; 8 bases map to TRBD2. V lost 5 bases, J lost 4 bases, and 23 bases stayed unmatched. CDR1 is SEHNR and CDR2 is FQNEAQ in the germline V gene (reference sequence). The CDR3 sequence is 20 residues long. The CDR3 DNA is TGTGCCAGCAGCCTCGCGGACTTTGGTGGTGAAGCGGGGGATTCAGATACGCAGTATTTT. Protein product: CASSLADFGGEAGDSDTQYF.

The sample holds a few counts of this clonotype. V is TRBV5-1 and J is TRBJ2-2; possibly TRBD1 or TRBD2 for D (6 bases each). The CDR3 is made up of 14 amino acids. Germline lookup yields CDR1 SGHRS and CDR2 YFSETQ. Trimming shortened V by 9 bases and J by 3 bases, and 15 bases separated the two germline ends. The CDR3 nucleotides are TGCGCCACCTCTCGGGGGCGGGACACCGGGGAGCTGTTTTTT. It codes for CATSRGRDTGELFF.

A few counts support this clonotype. CDR3 coding DNA: TGTGCCATCATCAGGCCCCGGGACAGGGGCCAGCCCCAGCATTTT. Its translation: CAIIRPRDRGQPQHF. This chain uses TRBV10-3 with TRBJ1-5; 10 positions match TRBD1. This CDR3 has 15 amino acids. The V segment lost 7 bases and the J segment 7 bases; nucleotides outside the gene matches: 10. Germline CDR1 and CDR2: ENHRY and SYGVKD.

This clonotype has more than one count but fewer than ten. J is TRBJ2-3 and V is TRBV27, with 11 nucleotides matching TRBD2. Per the germline V gene, CDR1 is MNHEY and CDR2 is SMNVEV (reference sequence). The junction had 5 bases not matched to a gene; V was cut back by 3 bases and J by 6 bases. The CDR3 is 15 amino acids. CDR3 region: CASSLPSGGPDTQYF. As DNA, the CDR3 is TGTGCCAGCAGTTTGCCTAGCGGGGGGCCGGATACGCAGTATTTT.

The chain combines TRBV20-1 with TRBJ2-5, with 9 bases lining up with TRBD1. The germline gives CDR1 DFQATT, CDR2 SNEGSKA (reference sequence). Germline trimming cut 6 bases from V and 3 bases from J; bases unmatched to any gene: 8. The CDR3 sequence is 14 residues long. CDR3 nucleotide sequence: TGCAGTGCCGCAAACAGGGGGCTAGAAGAGACCCAGTACTTC. As protein: CSAANRGLEETQYF.

The chain combines TRBV18 with TRBJ1-1; no definite D call. The CDR3 is 14 amino acids. Trimming cost V 1 base and J 4 bases, with 10 bases left between them. Germline CDR1 reads KGHSH; CDR2 reads LQKENI. CDR3 in DNA: TGTGCCAGCTCACCACGGCAGGTCGGCACTGAAGCTTTCTTT. Translating gives CASSPRQVGTEAFF.

This clonotype came up a few times. This chain uses TRBV20-1 with TRBJ2-5; D call uncertain. Trimming shortened V by 5 bases and J by 2 bases, and 15 bases separated the two germline ends. The CDR3 has 14 amino acids. Germline assignment: CDR1 DFQATT and CDR2 SNEGSKA (reference sequence). CDR3 loop: CSAPEFGTQETQYF. DNA of the CDR3: TGCAGTGCTCCCGAGTTCGGAACTCAAGAGACCCAGTACTTC.

This clonotype has ten or more counts. The rearrangement uses TRBV5-1 and TRBJ2-1; D gene unclear. Trimming pared 6 bases from V and 5 bases from J, leaving 18 bases between. This CDR3 is built from 15 residues. Germline CDR1 and CDR2: SGHRS and YFSETQ. DNA of the CDR3: TGCGCCAGCAAGCCCCTTGGTGGGAATGACAATGAGCAGTTCTTC. This codes for CASKPLGGNDNEQFF.

The rearrangement links TRBV7-9 to TRBJ1-1; D remains ambiguous. The CDR3 is 12 amino acids. The germline gives CDR1 SEHNR, CDR2 FQNEAQ (reference sequence). V was clipped by 4 bases and J by 6 bases, with 9 bases between them. CDR3 region: CASSSNGAEAFF. The CDR3 region has the DNA TGTGCCAGCAGCTCCAATGGAGCTGAAGCTTTCTTT.

The J gene is TRBJ1-5, the V gene TRBV11-2, with 7 positions matching TRBD1. The CDR3 has 15 residues. V shed 5 bases and J 3 bases; nucleotides not matched to a gene: 7. From germline, CDR1 is SGHAT and CDR2 FQNNGV. The CDR3: CASSAQGGLNQPQHF. In DNA, the CDR3 is TGTGCCAGCAGCGCACAAGGGGGCCTCAATCAGCCCCAGCATTTT.

The V and J genes are TRBV12-3 or TRBV12-4 and TRBJ2-3; 11 positions agree with TRBD2. J lost 6 bases, V lost 6 bases, and 8 bases had no gene match. The CDR3 spans 15 residues. DNA of the CDR3: TGTGCCAGCAGCCTCGCTAGCGGGGGGTCTGATACGCAGTATTTT. Translated, it gives CASSLASGGSDTQYF.